The T cell receptor beta chain described here comes from a study of CD8 T cells in Susac syndrome. Trimming stripped 2 bases from V and 7 bases from J, with 18 bases between. The CDR3 consists of 16 residues. CDR1 and CDR2 from the germline V gene are MGHRA and YSYEKL. The authors reverse transcribed roughly 0.5 to 1 ug RNA with random hexamers. By means of immunoSEQ multiplex PCR, TCR beta CDR3 spanning 54 Vbeta and 13 Jbeta underwent amplification. MiXCR, applied by TCRdb to the immunoSEQ multiplex PCR reads, yields one record per CDR3 protein. This table holds fewer than 200,000 distinct CDR3 sequences, approximately 95% found once.

The receptor was isolated from a human donor with multiple sclerosis. Input material: CD8+ T cells from PBMCs. The rearrangement links TRBV4-1 to TRBJ1-5; D is perhaps TRBD1 (6 bases). CDR3 DNA sequence: TGCGCCAGCAGCCAAACGATACAGGGTCCGGACCAGCCCCAGCATTTT. Encoded protein: CASSQTIQGPDQPQHF.